This T cell receptor (beta chain) was identified in a study of post-analysis software for immune sequencing data. Study outcomes and limitations: Analysis by F measure revealed that same-batch samples clustered strongly together. The five TRBV segments detected at higher frequency in patients than in controls included TRBV5-6, TRBV5-1 and TRBV20-1.

TCR beta libraries were prepared from cDNA with unique molecular identifiers. TCRdb re-analysed the PCR reads in MiXCR, keeping a single row per CDR3 protein. The sample yields a few hundred thousand distinct CDR3 sequences, roughly 38% seen once. J was trimmed by 5 bases and V by 4 bases; bases with no gene match: 6. This CDR3 is 14 amino acids long. Germline CDR1 is MDHEN and CDR2 is SYDVKM. In this sample, this clonotype turned up a few times. Its antigen is unknown. J is TRBJ2-7 and V is TRBV28; TRBD1 matches at 9 bases. The source is a girl aged 5 to 17 with multiple sclerosis. The specimen sequenced was blood. In DNA form, the CDR3 reads TGTGCCAGCAGTTCTGGACAGGGGAGGCACGAGCAGTACTTC. Protein product: CASSSGQGRHEQYF. Variable domain in full (rest from reference TRBV28 and TRBJ2-7): DVKVTQSSRYLVKRTGEKVFLECVQDMDHENMFWYRQDPGLGLRLIYFSYDVKMKEKGDIPEGYSVSREKKERFSLILESASTNQTSMYLCASSSGQGRHEQYFGPGTRLTVT.